One sample yielded the 21 T cell receptor beta chains listed below, sequenced in a study of early T cells in non-severe SARS-CoV-2 infection (dated by TCRdb to the early 2020s). The library was built by means of 5' RACE. The reads were generated on a NextSeq 500. TCRdb trimmed public reads at Q25 via fastp, called clones via MiXCR and kept in-frame beta chains. A single entry per CDR3 protein holds the most common genes and DNA from its merged rows. In all, the sample holds under 75,000 distinct CDR3 sequences, and 12% of those were seen once. Roughly 9.1% of the sample is taken by the ten largest. Source material: whole blood. Receptors originate from an adult who was a healthcare worker with PCR-confirmed SARS-CoV-2 infection or an uninfected control (not recorded which).

The rearrangement links TRBV27 to TRBJ1-5; D is perhaps TRBD1 (6 bases). Germline CDR1 and CDR2: MNHEY and SMNVEV (reference sequence). The CDR3 contains 15 residues. Trimming left V 2 bases short and J 3 bases short, with 11 bases between. CDR3 nucleotide sequence: TGTGCCAGCAGTTTAGGGGGGCACGTCAATCAGCCCCAGCATTTT. Its translation is CASSLGGHVNQPQHF.

This clonotype was observed a handful of times. The chain carries TRBV27 and TRBJ2-7; 7 nucleotides align to TRBD1. Germline-derived CDR1 and CDR2 are MNHEY and SMNVEV (reference sequence). The CDR3 covers 14 residues. Losses at the gene ends were 5 bases for V and 4 bases for J; bases not matched to a gene: 8. The CDR3 loop reads CASSPRTGWYEQYF. The CDR3 DNA is TGTGCCAGCAGTCCGCGGACAGGTTGGTACGAGCAGTACTTC.

V and J are TRBV28 and TRBJ1-3; D not certain. V was shortened by 3 bases and J by 1 base, with 10 bases between the two germline ends. CDR1 and CDR2 (germline): MDHEN, SYDVKM. This CDR3 has 15 amino acids. CDR3 coding DNA: TGTGCCAGCAGTTTCTGGGGAATTTCTGGAAACACCATATATTTT. It is translated as CASSFWGISGNTIYF.

In its sample, this clonotype was seen a few times. The chain employs TRBV7-3 and TRBJ2-3; 10 bases are a match to TRBD2. The CDR3 loop spans 14 amino acids. With V trimmed by 8 bases and J by 2 bases, 4 bases remained unmatched. Germline V lookup: CDR1 SGHTA, CDR2 FQGTGA. For the CDR3, the DNA is TGTGCCAGCGGTAGCGGGGGGCTCACAGATACGCAGTATTTT. Its protein product is CASGSGGLTDTQYF. Together with reference TRBV7-3 and TRBJ2-3, the CDR3 gives the full variable domain: GAGVSQTPSNKVTEKGKYVELRCDPISGHTALYWYRQSLGQGPEFLIYFQGTGAADDSGLPNDRFFAVRPEGSVSTLKIQRTERGDSAVYLCASGSGGLTDTQYFGPGTRLTVL.

This clonotype has a count of ten or more. The chain links TRBV19 to TRBJ2-7; D tentatively fits TRBD1 or TRBD2 (5 bases each). Germline-derived CDR1 and CDR2 are LNHDA and SQIVND (reference sequence). The germline V and J ends were trimmed by 6 bases and 7 bases, with 19 bases remaining between them. This CDR3 is built from 14 residues. The CDR3 DNA is TGTGCCAGTAGGTCCGGGACCGTGCCTGGTGAGCAGTACTTC. Translating it yields CASRSGTVPGEQYF.

The sample holds a few counts of this clonotype. The chain joins TRBV12-3 or TRBV12-4 to TRBJ2-1, with 7 positions matching TRBD2. Trimming cost V 3 bases and J 7 bases; bases outside gene matches: 0. This CDR3 is built from 12 residues. The CDR3 loop reads CASSFGGNEQFF. CDR3 bases: TGTGCCAGCAGTTTCGGGGGGAATGAGCAGTTCTTC.

The sample holds many counts of this clonotype. The chain carries TRBV6-6 and TRBJ1-1, with D tentatively TRBD1 (6 bases). This CDR3 contains 13 residues. Germline values: CDR1 MNHNY, CDR2 SVGAGI (reference sequence). V was shortened by 2 bases and J by 3 bases, with 7 bases between the two germline ends. The chain's CDR3 is CASSYGGHTEAFF. CDR3 nucleotides: TGTGCCAGCAGTTACGGGGGGCACACTGAAGCTTTCTTT.

This clonotype was seen many times. The chain links TRBV9 to TRBJ2-1; D may be TRBD1 or TRBD2 (5 bases each). Trimming shortened V by 0 bases and J by 6 bases, and 7 bases separated the two germline ends. Germline lookup yields CDR1 SGDLS and CDR2 YYNGEE. The CDR3 is 13 amino acids. The CDR3 is CASSVGDRNEQFF. CDR3 DNA: TGTGCCAGCAGCGTAGGGGACCGCAATGAGCAGTTCTTC. Full variable domain (outside the CDR3, taken from reference TRBV9 and TRBJ2-1): DSGVTQTPKHLITATGQRVTLRCSPRSGDLSVYWYQQSLDQGLQFLIQYYNGEERAKGNILERFSAQQFPDLHSELNLSSLELGDSALYFCASSVGDRNEQFFGPGTRLTVL.

Only a few counts were recorded for this clonotype. This chain joins TRBV21-1 and TRBJ1-4; the table's D gene call, TRBD1, was not cross checked with the DNA. TRBV21-1 is flagged as a pseudogene. The CDR3 is made up of 13 amino acids. DNA of the CDR3: TGTGCCATCCAACAGCAGGGTGAAGAAAAACTGTTTTTT. Its translation: CAIQQQGEEKLFF.

This clonotype was counted between two and nine times. J is TRBJ1-4 and V is TRBV5-5; D ambiguous. Germline V lookup: CDR1 SGHKS, CDR2 YYEKEE (reference sequence). The CDR3 contains 11 residues. Trimming took off 5 bases at V and 5 bases at J, with 4 bases between the two ends. The chain's CDR3 is CASRLNEKLFF. CDR3 DNA: TGTGCCAGCAGGTTAAATGAAAAACTGTTTTTT.

Sample share makes this clonotype medium-sized. The chain links TRBV7-6 to TRBJ2-2, with D maybe TRBD2 (6 bases). V was clipped by 5 bases and J by 5 bases, with 18 bases between them. Germline values: CDR1 SGHVS, CDR2 FNYEAQ. This CDR3 is 16 amino acids long. The DNA of the CDR3 is TGTGCCAGCAGCCGCCAATCCGGGACTTCTACCGGGGAGCTGTTTTTT. It yields the protein CASSRQSGTSTGELFF.

This clonotype has ten or more counts. The chain joins TRBV5-4 to TRBJ2-1, with 9 positions matching TRBD1. This CDR3 contains 14 residues. CDR1 is SGHNT, CDR2 YYREEE, per germline (reference sequence). The V and J ends lost 2 bases and 6 bases, in that order; junction bases with no gene match: 3. CDR3 protein: CASSFRDRVNEQFF. CDR3 in DNA: TGTGCCAGCAGCTTCCGGGACAGGGTCAATGAGCAGTTCTTC.

The chain combines TRBV29-1 with TRBJ1-1; TRBD1 is a possible D gene (6 bases). CDR3 size: 13 residues. The germline CDR1 and CDR2 sequences are SQVTM and ANQGSEA. The ends were cut back, 8 bases at V and 11 bases at J, with 24 bases in the middle. The CDR3 loop reads CSSTRAGASSAFF. CDR3 DNA: TGCAGCTCAACCAGGGCGGGGGCCTCTTCGGCTTTCTTT. Based on the CDR3 plus reference TRBV29-1 and TRBJ1-1, the full variable domain is SAVISQKPSRDICQRGTSLTIQCQVDSQVTMMFWYRQQPGQSLTLIATANQGSEATYESGFVIDKFPISRPNLTFSTLTVSNMSPEDSSIYLCSSTRAGASSAFFGQGTRLTVV.

This clonotype was counted at least ten times. The V and J genes are TRBV6-2 or TRBV6-3 and TRBJ2-7; TRBD1 aligns across 8 bases. J was trimmed by 3 bases and V by 6 bases; bases with no gene match: 4. Per the germline V gene, CDR1 is MNHEY and CDR2 is SVGEGT. The CDR3 is 13 residues long. The CDR3 DNA sequence: TGTGCCAGCAGCCGCGGGACAGGCTACGAGCAGTACTTC. As protein: CASSRGTGYEQYF.

A few counts support this clonotype. The chain uses TRBV6-5 and TRBJ2-1; D perhaps matches TRBD1 (5 bases). Trimming removed 0 bases at V and 3 bases at J, with 15 bases between. Germline V lookup: CDR1 MNHEY, CDR2 SVGAGI. The CDR3 covers 17 residues. In DNA, the CDR3 is TGTGCCAGCAGTTACTCGATGAGAAGGACAAACTACAATGAGCAGTTCTTC. This sequence encodes CASSYSMRRTNYNEQFF.

This clonotype was counted many times. This sequence joins TRBV29-1 and TRBJ1-2, with a weak D call TRBD1 (5 bases). The V end was cut by 5 bases, the J end by 4 bases, with 14 bases between. Germline values: CDR1 SQVTM, CDR2 ANQGSEA. The CDR3 runs 13 residues. CDR3 bases: TGCAGCGTTACCGGGACGGTACGCTATGGCTACACCTTC. Residues: CSVTGTVRYGYTF.

The chain couples TRBV29-1 to TRBJ2-1, with 8 bases matching TRBD2. This CDR3 has 16 residues. V shed 6 bases, J shed 4 bases, and the junction held 14 bases outside the gene matches. Germline V CDR1 and CDR2: SQVTM, ANQGSEA. CDR3 in amino acids: CSVRGSGGVDYNEQFF. In nucleotides, the CDR3 is TGCAGCGTCCGGGGCAGCGGGGGCGTCGATTACAATGAGCAGTTCTTC.

This clonotype has ten or more counts. This chain connects TRBV7-6 to TRBJ2-1; 8 bases are a match to TRBD2. Germline-derived CDR1 and CDR2 are SGHVS and FNYEAQ. J was trimmed by 8 bases and V by 6 bases; bases with no gene match: 9. The CDR3 spans 14 residues. The CDR3 protein is CASRREGVIDEQFF. CDR3 sequence (DNA): TGTGCCAGCAGACGGGAGGGCGTTATAGATGAGCAGTTCTTC.

This clonotype was recorded at least ten times. The chain has TRBV20-1 and TRBJ2-1; 12 nucleotides agree with TRBD2. CDR1 DFQATT and CDR2 SNEGSKA come from the germline V gene (reference sequence). The CDR3 contains 15 residues. With V trimmed by 5 bases and J by 6 bases, 8 bases remained unmatched. CDR3 in amino acids: CSAPLGLAGINEQFF. The CDR3 bases are TGCAGTGCTCCCTTAGGACTAGCGGGGATCAATGAGCAGTTCTTC.

This clonotype was recorded at least ten times. This sequence joins TRBV12-3 or TRBV12-4 and TRBJ1-6; TRBD1 agrees at 8 bases. Trimming took 0 bases from V and 5 from J; bases not matched to a gene: 0. CDR3 length: 15 residues. DNA of the CDR3: TGTGCCAGCAGTTTAGCGGACAGGGATAATTCACCCCTCCACTTT. Translating it yields CASSLADRDNSPLHF.

The chain couples TRBV29-1 to TRBJ2-7; D gene unclear. There are 11 residues in the CDR3. Deletions cut 4 bases from V and 3 bases from J, with 7 bases between. Germline V gives CDR1 SQVTM, CDR2 ANQGSEA. CDR3 protein: CSVVRVYEQYF. The CDR3 DNA reads TGCAGCGTTGTAAGAGTCTACGAGCAGTACTTC.